This T cell receptor beta chain was sequenced during a study of blood T cell repertoires in COVID-19. Study context: Donors in the United States, Italy and Spain gave samples during acute or convalescent COVID-19. Nucleic acid was either cDNA or gDNA, and it came from T cells, B-cell-depleted T cells, or PBMCs.

Trimming cost V 6 bases and J 8 bases; bases outside gene matches: 10. Looked up from germline, CDR1 is SGHRS and CDR2 is YFSETQ. The CDR3 sequence is 15 residues long. In the source study's methods: It was from reference gene primer amplification that nucleated cell counts were estimated. Profiling relied on immunoSEQ multiplex PCR, and the TCRdb table lists in-frame clones only, not all of them. V, J and clone size derive from that table, while D and trimming were established from the DNA sequence. The data show 150,000 to 200,000 clones, around 89% seen once. The TCR was taken from a woman aged 25 to 45 with acute or convalescent COVID-19. Sequenced input: peripheral blood. The genes are TRBV5-1 and TRBJ2-1; 11 nucleotides line up with TRBD2. Written as DNA, the CDR3 is TGCGCCAGCACCCCGACTAGCGGGATATTCGATGAGCAGTTCTTC. Protein sequence: CASTPTSGIFDEQFF.